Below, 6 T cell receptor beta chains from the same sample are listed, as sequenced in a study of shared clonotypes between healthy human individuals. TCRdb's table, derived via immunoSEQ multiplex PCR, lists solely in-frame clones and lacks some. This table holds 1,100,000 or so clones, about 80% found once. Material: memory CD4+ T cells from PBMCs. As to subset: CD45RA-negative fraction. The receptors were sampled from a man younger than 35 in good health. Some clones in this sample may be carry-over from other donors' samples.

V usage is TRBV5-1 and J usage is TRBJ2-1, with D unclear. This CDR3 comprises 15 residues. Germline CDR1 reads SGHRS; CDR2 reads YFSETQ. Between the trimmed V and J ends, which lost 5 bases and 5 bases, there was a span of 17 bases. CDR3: CASRGGEAVNNEQFF. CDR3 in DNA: TGCGCCAGCAGAGGTGGTGAGGCGGTGAACAATGAGCAGTTCTTC.

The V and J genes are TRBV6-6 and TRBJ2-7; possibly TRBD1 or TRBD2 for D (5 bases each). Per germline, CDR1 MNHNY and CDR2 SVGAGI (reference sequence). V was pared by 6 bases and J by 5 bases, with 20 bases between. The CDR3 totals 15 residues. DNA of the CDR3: TGTGCCAGCAGACTCAGCCGGGACCCGCGGGACGAGCAGTACTTC. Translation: CASRLSRDPRDEQYF.

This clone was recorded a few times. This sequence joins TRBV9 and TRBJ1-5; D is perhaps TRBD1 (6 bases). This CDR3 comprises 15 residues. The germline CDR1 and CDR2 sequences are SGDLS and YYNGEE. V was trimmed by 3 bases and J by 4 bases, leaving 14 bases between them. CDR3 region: CASSAGHRPNQPQHF. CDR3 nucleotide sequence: TGTGCCAGCAGCGCGGGACATCGGCCTAATCAGCCCCAGCATTTT. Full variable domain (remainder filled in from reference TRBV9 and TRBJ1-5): DSGVTQTPKHLITATGQRVTLRCSPRSGDLSVYWYQQSLDQGLQFLIQYYNGEERAKGNILERFSAQQFPDLHSELNLSSLELGDSALYFCASSAGHRPNQPQHFGDGTRLSIL.

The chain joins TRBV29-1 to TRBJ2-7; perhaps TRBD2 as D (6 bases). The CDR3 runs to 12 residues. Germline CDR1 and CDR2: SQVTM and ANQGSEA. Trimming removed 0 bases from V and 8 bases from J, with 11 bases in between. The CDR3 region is CSVEDTGGKQYF. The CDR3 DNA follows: TGCAGCGTTGAAGACACAGGAGGGAAGCAGTACTTC.

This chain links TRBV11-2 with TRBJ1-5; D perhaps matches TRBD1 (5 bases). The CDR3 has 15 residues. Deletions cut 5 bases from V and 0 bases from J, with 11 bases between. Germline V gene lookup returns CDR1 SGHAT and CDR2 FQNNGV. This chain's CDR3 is CASSPRGDSNQPQHF. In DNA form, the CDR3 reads TGTGCCAGCAGCCCCCGGGGGGATAGCAATCAGCCCCAGCATTTT.

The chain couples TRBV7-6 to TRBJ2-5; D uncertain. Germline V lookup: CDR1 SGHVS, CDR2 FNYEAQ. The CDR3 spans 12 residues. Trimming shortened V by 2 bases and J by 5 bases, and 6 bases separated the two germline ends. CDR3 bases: TGTGCCAGCAGCTTAACCCGGGAGACCCAGTACTTC. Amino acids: CASSLTRETQYF. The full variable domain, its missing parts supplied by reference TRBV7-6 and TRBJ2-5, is GAGVSQSPRYKVTKRGQDVALRCDPISGHVSLYWYRQALGQGPEFLTYFNYEAQQDKSGLPNDRFSAERPEGSISTLTIQRTEQRDSAMYRCASSLTRETQYFGPGTRLLVL.